This TCR beta chain was sequenced during a study of OX40 agonist ivuxolimab in advanced cancers. At the level of the study: Dose-escalation patients were diagnosed with hepatocellular carcinoma, melanoma, renal cell cancer or head and neck cancer. Under the entry rules, prior anti-PD-1, anti-PD-L1 or anti-CTLA-4 therapy was allowed, and approximately 36% had some. Study-wide findings and caveats: Normalized T-cell clonal expansion was also low in a subset of nonresponders.

Details on this clone: What it recognizes is unknown.

TCRdb's copy holds only in-frame clones and misses some; the assay was immunoSEQ multiplex PCR. The sample holds tens of thousands of clones, roughly 80% seen once. V lost 0 bases and J lost 5; bases outside the gene matches: 5. CDR3 length: 16 amino acids. CDR1 MNHNY and CDR2 SVGAGI come from the germline V gene (reference sequence). This receptor was taken from an adult with an advanced solid tumor such as melanoma, head and neck, liver or kidney cancer. The sample consisted of CD4+ or CD8+ T cells sorted from blood, taken in a trial of the OX40 agonist ivuxolimab. The chain has TRBV6-6 and TRBJ1-5, with 9 bases matching TRBD1. CDR3 amino acids: CASSYSGQGEDQPQHF. The CDR3 DNA reads as TGTGCCAGCAGTTACTCGGGACAGGGTGAAGATCAGCCCCAGCATTTT.